One sample yielded the 5 T cell receptor beta chains listed below, sequenced in a study of cytomegalovirus exposure and HLA in healthy donors. It was with 60 Vbeta and 13 Jbeta primers that the PCR ran. The assay was immunoSEQ multiplex PCR, and TCRdb's table has in-frame clones only and misses some. The data contain around 190,000 clones, about 81% of them singletons. Sequenced material: PBMCs. These receptors were obtained from a man aged 18 to 35 in good health and CMV-seronegative.

The chain combines TRBV6-6 with TRBJ2-5; D remains unclear. V shed 2 bases and J shed 5 bases, with 12 bases lying between them. The V gene's germline CDR1 is MNHNY and CDR2 SVGAGI (reference sequence). CDR3 length: 14 residues. CDR3 loop: CASSYTRGSETQYF. The DNA for the CDR3 is TGTGCCAGCAGTTACACCAGAGGAAGCGAGACCCAGTACTTC.

The chain employs TRBV5-6 and TRBJ1-1; unclear D gene. Germline CDR1 is SGHDT and CDR2 is YYEEEE. V shed 0 bases and J shed 2 bases, with 8 bases lying between them. There are 14 residues in the CDR3. This CDR3 reads CASSLAQTNTEAFF. The CDR3 DNA is TGTGCCAGCAGCTTGGCACAGACCAACACTGAAGCTTTCTTT. The entire variable domain, with the rest obtained from reference TRBV5-6 and TRBJ1-1, is as follows: DAGVTQSPTHLIKTRGQQVTLRCSPKSGHDTVSWYQQALGQGPQFIFQYYEEEERQRGNFPDRFSGHQFPNYSSELNVNALLLGDSALYLCASSLAQTNTEAFFGQGTRLTVV.

CDR3 sequence (DNA): TGTGCCAGCAGCCAAGTCCGGGTCGACACTGAAGCTTTCTTT. Its protein is CASSQVRVDTEAFF. V gene TRBV4-2 combines with J gene TRBJ1-1, with no clear D. Trimming cost V 1 base and J 3 bases, with 9 bases left between them. Germline loops: CDR1 LGHNA, CDR2 YNFKEQ. The CDR3 spans 14 residues.

The rearrangement joins TRBV5-1 to TRBJ2-1; 16 positions match TRBD2. CDR1 SGHRS and CDR2 YFSETQ come from the germline V gene. The junction had 4 bases not matched to a gene; V was cut back by 5 bases and J by 8 bases. The CDR3 is made up of 15 amino acids. CDR3 amino acids: CASRTGTSGGDEQFF. The CDR3 DNA is TGCGCCAGCAGGACCGGGACTAGCGGGGGGGATGAGCAGTTCTTC.

V is TRBV5-6 and J is TRBJ1-5, with 7 bases identical to TRBD1. Trimming removed 1 base from V and 0 bases from J; junction bases left unmatched: 4. Germline V gene lookup returns CDR1 SGHDT and CDR2 YYEEEE. The length of the CDR3 is 16 residues. The CDR3 region has the DNA TGTGCCAGCAGCTTGAAACAGGGGCATAGCAATCAGCCCCAGCATTTT. Its protein product is CASSLKQGHSNQPQHF.